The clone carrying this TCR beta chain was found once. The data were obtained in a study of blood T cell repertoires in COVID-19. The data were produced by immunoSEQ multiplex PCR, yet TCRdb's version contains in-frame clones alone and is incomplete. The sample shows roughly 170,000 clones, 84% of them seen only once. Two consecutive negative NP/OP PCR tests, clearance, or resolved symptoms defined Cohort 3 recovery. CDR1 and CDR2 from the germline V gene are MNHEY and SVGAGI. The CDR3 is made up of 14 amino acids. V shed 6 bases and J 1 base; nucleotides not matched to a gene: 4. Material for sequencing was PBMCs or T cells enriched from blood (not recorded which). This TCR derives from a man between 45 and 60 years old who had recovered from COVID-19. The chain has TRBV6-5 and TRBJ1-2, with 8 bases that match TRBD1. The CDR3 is CASRTTGGNYGYTF. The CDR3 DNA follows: TGTGCCAGCAGAACTACAGGGGGTAACTATGGCTACACCTTC.